A single sample is the source of the 7 T cell receptor beta chains below, sequenced in a study of blood T cells in healthy people across ages (dated by TCRdb to the mid-2010s). Libraries were made using 5' RACE. The sequencer listed for this sample is Illumina HiSeq 2500. A second roughly 7 to 12 cycle PCR used a sample-barcoded 5' primer and a J-beta primer mix. Using fastp at Q25 and MiXCR, TCRdb reprocessed the public reads and kept productive beta chains. For every CDR3 protein sequence, its rows merge into one entry that carries the most common genes and DNA. Within this sample are some 640,000 distinct CDR3 sequences, with around 48% of them counted one time only. Approximately 32% of the sample lies in the top ten. The sequencing input was blood. These receptors were collected from a woman aged 60-75 years in good health.

V gene TRBV20-1 combines with J gene TRBJ2-7; 9 nucleotides line up with TRBD1. TRBJ2-5 explains the end of the DNA better; the J call may be wrong. This CDR3 has 14 amino acids. CDR1 DFQATT and CDR2 SNEGSKA come from the germline V gene (reference sequence). The CDR3 is CSARVTGGVETQYF. The DNA for the CDR3 is TGCAGTGCTAGAGTTACAGGGGGCGTGGAGACCCAGTACTTC.

The chain combines TRBV7-2 with TRBJ2-3; 7 bases match TRBD1. The CDR3 loop spans 13 amino acids. Looked up from germline, CDR1 is SGHTA and CDR2 is FQGNSA. V shed 6 bases and J 3 bases; nucleotides not matched to a gene: 3. CDR3 sequence: CASRRQGTDTQYF. CDR3 DNA sequence: TGTGCCAGCAGACGACAGGGAACAGATACGCAGTATTTT.

This clonotype was counted ten times or more. This chain uses TRBV4-2 with TRBJ1-2, with D hard to call. Germline assignment: CDR1 LGHNA and CDR2 YNFKEQ. The germline V and J ends were trimmed by 0 bases and 6 bases, with 14 bases remaining between them. CDR3 size: 15 residues. The CDR3 nucleotides read TGTGCCAGCAGCCAAGATCTAGAGGGCAGGCATGGCTACACCTTC. Translation gives CASSQDLEGRHGYTF.

Only a few counts were recorded for this clonotype. V gene TRBV9 combines with J gene TRBJ2-5, with 9 bases identical to TRBD1. CDR1 is SGDLS and CDR2 is YYNGEE in the germline V gene. The junction had 6 bases not matched to a gene; V was cut back by 0 bases and J by 3 bases. The CDR3 has 16 residues. The CDR3: CASSVVAGTGKETQYF. As DNA, the CDR3 is TGTGCCAGCAGCGTAGTGGCCGGGACAGGGAAAGAGACCCAGTACTTC. Drawing the rest from reference TRBV9 and TRBJ2-5, the complete variable domain is DSGVTQTPKHLITATGQRVTLRCSPRSGDLSVYWYQQSLDQGLQFLIQYYNGEERAKGNILERFSAQQFPDLHSELNLSSLELGDSALYFCASSVVAGTGKETQYFGPGTRLLVL.

This chain joins TRBV6-2 or TRBV6-3 and TRBJ2-5, with D maybe TRBD2 (6 bases). Gene TRBJ2-7 matches the end of the DNA better, so the J call may be wrong. Germline-derived CDR1 and CDR2 are MNHEY and SVGEGT. The CDR3 spans 14 residues. CDR3 DNA sequence: TGTGCCAGCAGTTACTTTCGGGGGACGTACGAGCAGTACTTC. Its translation: CASSYFRGTYEQYF.

J is TRBJ2-7 and V is TRBV20-1, with D possibly being TRBD2 (5 bases). In germline, CDR1 is DFQATT, CDR2 SNEGSKA (reference sequence). The V end lost 0 bases, the J end lost 0 bases, and 18 bases lay between the germline ends. The CDR3 has 17 amino acids. CDR3 sequence reads: CSARDRRPARISYEQYF. The DNA of the CDR3 is TGCAGTGCTAGAGATCGGAGGCCGGCCAGGATCTCCTACGAGCAGTACTTC.

The chain joins TRBV28 to TRBJ1-2; weak D call: TRBD1 (6 bases). In germline, CDR1 is MDHEN, CDR2 SYDVKM. The CDR3 loop spans 15 amino acids. With 6 bases removed from V and 1 base from J, the gap between germline ends came to 15 bases. The CDR3 nucleotides are TGTGCCAGCAGGCAACAGGGATTCCTTAACTATGGCTACACCTTC. This codes for CASRQQGFLNYGYTF.